The 4 T cell receptor beta chains given below trace back to one sample, sequenced in a study of cytomegalovirus exposure and HLA in healthy donors. The PCR made use of 60 Vbeta and 13 Jbeta primers. Only in-frame clones appear in the TCRdb table, and some are missing; sequencing was by immunoSEQ multiplex PCR. The table has about 120,000 clones, 79% seen once. The sample comprised PBMCs. These receptors all stem from a young man in good health and CMV-seronegative.

The rearrangement joins TRBV6-5 to TRBJ2-7, with a possible D match to TRBD1 (5 bases). Germline V CDR1 and CDR2: MNHEY, SVGAGI. The CDR3 covers 15 residues. Trimming cost V 5 bases and J 2 bases, with 16 bases left between them. The DNA of the CDR3 is TGTGCCAGCAGTCGGAGCAGGGTCCCTACCTACGAGCAGTACTTC. Residues: CASSRSRVPTYEQYF.

CDR3 bases: TGTGCCAGCAGCTTGGCAGGCCCCAACAATGAGCAGTTCTTC. As protein: CASSLAGPNNEQFF. The rearrangement links TRBV5-4 to TRBJ2-1, with D unresolved. The CDR3 extends over 14 amino acids. CDR1 is SGHNT and CDR2 is YYREEE in the germline V gene (reference sequence). V shed 0 bases and J shed 5 bases, with 9 bases lying between them.

The chain couples TRBV27 to TRBJ1-2; the match to TRBD1 covers 11 bases. Germline values: CDR1 MNHEY, CDR2 SMNVEV (reference sequence). This CDR3 is 15 amino acids long. V lost 6 bases to trimming and J lost 4 bases; unmatched junction nucleotides: 7. This chain's CDR3 is CASRRGQGVGYGYTF. The CDR3 coding sequence is TGTGCCAGCAGAAGGGGACAGGGGGTAGGCTATGGCTACACCTTC.

V is TRBV5-1 and J is TRBJ1-2, with 7 bases fitting TRBD1. The germline CDR1 and CDR2 sequences are SGHRS and YFSETQ. This CDR3 is 14 amino acids long. With V trimmed by 0 bases and J by 7 bases, 6 bases remained unmatched. CDR3 bases: TGCGCCAGCAGCTTGGGGTCGACAGGGTTTGGCTACACCTTC. Protein product: CASSLGSTGFGYTF.